Included here is one T cell receptor (beta chain) sequence, with context. The data derive from a study of OX40 agonist ivuxolimab in advanced cancers. This CDR3 comprises 15 residues. V gave up 3 bases and J gave up 9 bases; unmatched junction bases: 5. The germline gives CDR1 SGHTA, CDR2 FQGNSA. Assay: immunoSEQ multiplex PCR; the TCRdb copy retains only in-frame clones and omits some. In the table there are 70,000 to 85,000 clones, approximately 80% of which are singletons. The J gene is TRBJ2-3, the V gene TRBV7-2; TRBD2 matches 14 bases. The sequence was obtained from an adult with an advanced solid tumor such as melanoma, head and neck, liver or kidney cancer. The sequencing here drew on CD4+ or CD8+ T cells sorted from blood, taken in a trial of the OX40 agonist ivuxolimab. The CDR3 protein is CASSLTSGGAGTQYF. CDR3 nucleotide sequence: TGTGCCAGCAGCTTGACTAGCGGGGGGGCTGGGACGCAGTATTTT. The full variable domain, in which reference TRBV7-2 and TRBJ2-3 provide the parts outside the CDR3, is GAGVSQSPSNKVTEKGKDVELRCDPISGHTALYWYRQSLGQGLEFLIYFQGNSAPDKSGLPSDRFSAERTGGSVSTLTIQRTQQEDSAVYLCASSLTSGGAGTQYFGPGTRLTVL.